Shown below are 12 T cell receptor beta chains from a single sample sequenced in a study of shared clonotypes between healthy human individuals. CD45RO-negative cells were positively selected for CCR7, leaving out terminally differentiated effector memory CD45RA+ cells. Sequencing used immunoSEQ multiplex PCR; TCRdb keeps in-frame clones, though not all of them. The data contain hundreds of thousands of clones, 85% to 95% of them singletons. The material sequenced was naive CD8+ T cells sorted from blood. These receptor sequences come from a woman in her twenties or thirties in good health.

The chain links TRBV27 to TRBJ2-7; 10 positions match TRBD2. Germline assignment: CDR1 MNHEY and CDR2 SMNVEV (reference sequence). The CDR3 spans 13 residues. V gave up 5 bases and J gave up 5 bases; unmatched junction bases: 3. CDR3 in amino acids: CASSPSGSNEQYF. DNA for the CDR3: TGTGCCAGCAGTCCTAGCGGGAGCAACGAGCAGTACTTC.

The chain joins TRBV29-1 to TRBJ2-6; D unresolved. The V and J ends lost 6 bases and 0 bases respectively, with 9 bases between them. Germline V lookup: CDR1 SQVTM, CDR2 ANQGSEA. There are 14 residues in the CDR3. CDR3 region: CSVIQGSGANVLTF. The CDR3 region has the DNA TGCAGCGTAATCCAAGGCTCTGGGGCCAACGTCCTGACTTTC.

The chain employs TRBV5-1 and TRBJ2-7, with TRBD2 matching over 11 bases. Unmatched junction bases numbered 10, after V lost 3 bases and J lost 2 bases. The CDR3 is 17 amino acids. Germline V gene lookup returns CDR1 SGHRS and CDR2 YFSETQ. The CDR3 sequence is CASSSPPGLAATYEQYF. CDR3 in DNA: TGCGCCAGCAGCTCCCCTCCGGGACTAGCGGCAACCTACGAGCAGTACTTC.

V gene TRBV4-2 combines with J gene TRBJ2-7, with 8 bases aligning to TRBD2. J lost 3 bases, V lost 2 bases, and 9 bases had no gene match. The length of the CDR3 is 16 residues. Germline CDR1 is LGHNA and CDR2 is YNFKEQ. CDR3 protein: CASSQKGGTSDYEQYF. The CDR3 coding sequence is TGTGCCAGCAGCCAAAAGGGCGGGACTAGTGACTACGAGCAGTACTTC.

DNA of the CDR3: TGTGCCAGCAGCCTACACTTGGGAGGAGGGCTAGATGAGCAGTTCTTC. It is translated as CASSLHLGGGLDEQFF. The rearrangement uses TRBV7-6 and TRBJ2-1; possible D gene TRBD2, 6 bases. Germline CDR1 and CDR2: SGHVS and FNYEAQ. V lost 5 bases, J lost 8 bases, and 22 bases lay in between. The CDR3 covers 16 residues.

CDR3: CASSGPLVHEQYF. For the CDR3, the DNA is TGTGCCAGCAGCGGACCATTAGTGCACGAGCAGTACTTC. The genes are TRBV5-4 and TRBJ2-7; D remains unclear. The CDR3 is made up of 13 amino acids. The V end lost 4 bases, the J end lost 5 bases, and 13 bases lay between the germline ends. In germline, CDR1 is SGHNT, CDR2 YYREEE (reference sequence). The full variable domain, completed using reference TRBV5-4 and TRBJ2-7, is ETGVTQSPTHLIKTRGQQVTLRCSSQSGHNTVSWYQQALGQGPQFIFQYYREEENGRGNFPPRFSGLQFPNYSSELNVNALELDDSALYLCASSGPLVHEQYFGPGTRLTVT.

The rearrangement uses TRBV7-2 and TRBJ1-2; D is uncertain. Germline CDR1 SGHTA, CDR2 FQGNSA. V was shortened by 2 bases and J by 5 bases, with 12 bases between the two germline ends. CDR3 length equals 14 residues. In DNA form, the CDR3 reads TGTGCCAGCAGCTTAAAGGGTACGGGATATGGCTACACCTTC. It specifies CASSLKGTGYGYTF.

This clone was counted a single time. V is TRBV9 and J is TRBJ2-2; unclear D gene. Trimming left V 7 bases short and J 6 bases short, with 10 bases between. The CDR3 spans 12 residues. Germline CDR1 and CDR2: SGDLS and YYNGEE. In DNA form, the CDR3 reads TGTGCCAGCCAGCTAAACTCCGGGGAGCTGTTTTTT. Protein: CASQLNSGELFF.

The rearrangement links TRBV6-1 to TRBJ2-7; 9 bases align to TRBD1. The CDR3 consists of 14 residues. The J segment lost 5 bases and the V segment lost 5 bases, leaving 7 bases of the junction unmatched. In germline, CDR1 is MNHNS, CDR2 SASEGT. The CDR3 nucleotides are TGTGCCAGCAGTTCCGGGACAGGGACTAACGAGCAGTACTTC. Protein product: CASSSGTGTNEQYF.

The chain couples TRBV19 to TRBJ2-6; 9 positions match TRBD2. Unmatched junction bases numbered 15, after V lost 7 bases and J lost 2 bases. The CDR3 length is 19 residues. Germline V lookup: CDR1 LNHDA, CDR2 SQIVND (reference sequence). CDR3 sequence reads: CASNGRPGLASTGANVLTF. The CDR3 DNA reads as TGTGCCAGTAACGGCAGACCGGGACTAGCATCGACTGGGGCCAACGTCCTGACTTTC.

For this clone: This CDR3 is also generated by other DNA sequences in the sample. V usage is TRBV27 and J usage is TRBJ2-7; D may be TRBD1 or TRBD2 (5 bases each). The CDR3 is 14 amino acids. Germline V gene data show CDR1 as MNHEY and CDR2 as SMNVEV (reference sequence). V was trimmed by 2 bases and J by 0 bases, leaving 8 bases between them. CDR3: CASSLAGTSYEQYF. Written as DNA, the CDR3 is TGTGCCAGCAGTTTAGCCGGGACCTCCTACGAGCAGTACTTC.

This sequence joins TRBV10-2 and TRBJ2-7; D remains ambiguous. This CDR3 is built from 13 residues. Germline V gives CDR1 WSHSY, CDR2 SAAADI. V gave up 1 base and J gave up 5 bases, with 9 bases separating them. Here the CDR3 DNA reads TGCGCCAGCAGTGAGTATGGGGTCCACGAGCAGTACTTC. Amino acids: CASSEYGVHEQYF.